A selection of T cell receptor beta chains follows, all from one sample in a study of early T cells in non-severe SARS-CoV-2 infection. TCRdb re-analysed the 5' RACE reads in MiXCR, keeping a single row per CDR3 protein. Seen here are 45,000 to 55,000 distinct CDR3 sequences, 6% to 7% observed once, and the top ten hold 3.9%. What was sequenced was whole blood. The receptors derive from an adult who was a healthcare worker with PCR-confirmed SARS-CoV-2 infection or an uninfected control (not recorded which). CDR3s include the opening cysteine and the closing phenylalanine or tryptophan. Each record gives: CDR3 protein, CDR3 DNA, clone size, J gene, D gene, V gene. D genes are given only for firm matches. Size values are once, few and many counts, or a class for expanded clones, and some rows have none.

CDR3: CATSKGATPGANVLTF
DNA: TGTGCCACCAGCAAGGGGGCGACCCCCGGGGCCAACGTCCTGACTTTC
size: few
J: TRBJ2-6
D: TRBD1
V: TRBV15

CDR3: CASSQVTSGPYEQYF
DNA: TGTGCCAGCAGCCAAGTTACTAGCGGACCCTACGAGCAGTACTTC
size: many
J: TRBJ2-7
D: TRBD2
V: TRBV3-1

CDR3: CSAPPQGPSGANVLTF
DNA: TGCAGTGCTCCTCCACAGGGACCCTCTGGGGCCAACGTCCTGACTTTC
size: many
J: TRBJ2-6
D: .
V: TRBV20-1

CDR3: CASSKDSSNTEAFF
DNA: TGTGCCAGCAGCAAGGACAGCTCGAACACTGAAGCTTTCTTT
size: .
J: TRBJ1-1
D: .
V: TRBV7-2

CDR3: CAISGSGGSTQYF
DNA: TGTGCCATCAGTGGCTCAGGAGGGAGTACGCAGTATTTT
size: many
J: TRBJ2-3
D: .
V: TRBV10-3

CDR3: CASSIDPRRGNIQYF
DNA: TGCGCCAGCAGTATAGACCCCCGGCGGGGAAACATTCAGTACTTC
size: few
J: TRBJ2-4
D: .
V: TRBV4-1

CDR3: CASSQVKGLTEAFF
DNA: TGTGCCAGCAGCCAAGTAAAGGGATTGACTGAAGCTTTCTTT
size: .
J: TRBJ1-1
D: .
V: TRBV14

CDR3: CASSSTGAGEGYTF
DNA: TGTGCCAGCAGTTCGACTGGAGCGGGGGAAGGCTACACCTTC
size: few
J: TRBJ1-2
D: .
V: TRBV6-6

CDR3: CASSLVGTGVTGELFF
DNA: TGTGCCAGCAGCTTAGTTGGGACAGGGGTGACCGGGGAGCTGTTTTTT
size: many
J: TRBJ2-2
D: TRBD1
V: TRBV7-8

CDR3: CSAEHSETQYF
DNA: TGCAGTGCTGAGCACTCAGAGACCCAGTACTTC
size: many
J: TRBJ2-5
D: .
V: TRBV20-1